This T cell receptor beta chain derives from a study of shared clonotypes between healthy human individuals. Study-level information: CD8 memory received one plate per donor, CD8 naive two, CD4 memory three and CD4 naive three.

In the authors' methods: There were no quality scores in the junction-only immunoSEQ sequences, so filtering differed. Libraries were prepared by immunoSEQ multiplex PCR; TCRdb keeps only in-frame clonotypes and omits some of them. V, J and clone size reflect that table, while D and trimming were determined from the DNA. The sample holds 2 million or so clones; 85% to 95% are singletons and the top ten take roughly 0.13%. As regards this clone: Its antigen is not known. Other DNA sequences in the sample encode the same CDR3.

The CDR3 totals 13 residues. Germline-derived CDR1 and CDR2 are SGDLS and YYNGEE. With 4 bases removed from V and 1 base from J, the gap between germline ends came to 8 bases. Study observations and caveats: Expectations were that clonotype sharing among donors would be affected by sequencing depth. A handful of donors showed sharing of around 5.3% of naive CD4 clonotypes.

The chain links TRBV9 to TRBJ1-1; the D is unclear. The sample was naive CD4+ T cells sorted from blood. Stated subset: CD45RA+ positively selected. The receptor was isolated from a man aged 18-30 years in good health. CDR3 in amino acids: CASSPGGNTEAFF. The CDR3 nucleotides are TGTGCCAGCAGCCCTGGAGGGAACACTGAAGCTTTCTTT.